The TCR beta chain described here comes from a study of beta chain features in type 1 diabetes. The wider study: The samples had about 100,000,000 sorted cells examined in all.

The CDR3 loop spans 15 amino acids. Germline V gene data show CDR1 as SGHVS and CDR2 as FNYEAQ. Trimming cost V 3 bases and J 3 bases, with 11 bases left between them. Sequencing targeted expressed TCRB transcripts, as all isolated RNA had been reverse transcribed. The protocol was immunoSEQ multiplex PCR, while the TCRdb copy is restricted to in-frame clones and leaves out a portion. The sample holds 15,000 to 20,000 clones, 45% to 50% seen once. Study results and limitations: Patients' naive, central memory and regulatory TCRB repertoires appeared more alike than those of healthy donors.

Of note for this clone: Its matching antigen is unknown.

Sorting that relied on CD45RO/CCR7/CD25/CD127/CD95/CD27 yielded CD4+ naive, central memory, regulatory and stem cell-like memory cells. The sequence was obtained from a man aged 18 to 29 in good health. The chain recombines TRBV7-6 with TRBJ2-2; possibly TRBD1 for D (6 bases). Sequencing was performed on stem cell memory CD4+ T cells from blood. The chain's CDR3 is CASSFGQGYTGELFF. Here the CDR3 DNA reads TGTGCCAGCAGCTTCGGGCAGGGGTACACCGGGGAGCTGTTTTTT.